The source of this T cell receptor beta chain is a study of chemoradiotherapy in HPV16-positive cancers. Turning to the study itself: A couple of HPV16-positive patients' cells yielded candidate HPV-specific clones and common motifs. Study-wide findings and caveats: Functional assays defining HPV-specific T cells used only a couple of HPV16-positive patients. In HPV16-positive patients, HPV-responsive T-cell expansion tracked better recurrence-free survival.

Over chemoradiotherapy, repertoires were sampled more than once. Concerning this clone: Antigen unknown.

Profiling relied on immunoSEQ multiplex PCR, and the TCRdb table lists in-frame clones only, not all of them. The data show 14,000 or so clones, with under 80% seen just once and around 1.4% held by the top ten. The germline gives CDR1 SGHNT, CDR2 YYREEE (reference sequence). With 5 bases clipped from V and 7 bases from J, the junction kept 12 bases outside the gene matches. This CDR3 is 15 amino acids long. The rearrangement joins TRBV5-4 to TRBJ2-1; 7 nucleotides agree with TRBD2. The sample was taken from a patient who underwent chemoradiotherapy. The origin of this receptor is a human donor with HPV-associated anogenital cancer. CDR3 DNA sequence: TGTGCCAGCAGAAAGGAGCGGGGTGGGGGAAATGAGCAGTTCTTC. Its protein product is CASRKERGGGNEQFF.